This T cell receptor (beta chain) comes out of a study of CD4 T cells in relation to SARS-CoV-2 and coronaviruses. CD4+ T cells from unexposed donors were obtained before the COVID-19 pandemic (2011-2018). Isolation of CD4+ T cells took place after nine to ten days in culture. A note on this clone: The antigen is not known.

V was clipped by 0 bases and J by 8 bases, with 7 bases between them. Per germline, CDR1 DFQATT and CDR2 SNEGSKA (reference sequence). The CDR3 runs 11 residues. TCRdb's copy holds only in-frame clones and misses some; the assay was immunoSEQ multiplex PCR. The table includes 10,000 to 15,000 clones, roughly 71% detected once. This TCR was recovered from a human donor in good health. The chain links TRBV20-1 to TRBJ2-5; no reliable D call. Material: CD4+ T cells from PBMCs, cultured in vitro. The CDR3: CSARDLSTQYF. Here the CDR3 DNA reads TGCAGTGCTAGAGATCTTAGTACCCAGTACTTC.